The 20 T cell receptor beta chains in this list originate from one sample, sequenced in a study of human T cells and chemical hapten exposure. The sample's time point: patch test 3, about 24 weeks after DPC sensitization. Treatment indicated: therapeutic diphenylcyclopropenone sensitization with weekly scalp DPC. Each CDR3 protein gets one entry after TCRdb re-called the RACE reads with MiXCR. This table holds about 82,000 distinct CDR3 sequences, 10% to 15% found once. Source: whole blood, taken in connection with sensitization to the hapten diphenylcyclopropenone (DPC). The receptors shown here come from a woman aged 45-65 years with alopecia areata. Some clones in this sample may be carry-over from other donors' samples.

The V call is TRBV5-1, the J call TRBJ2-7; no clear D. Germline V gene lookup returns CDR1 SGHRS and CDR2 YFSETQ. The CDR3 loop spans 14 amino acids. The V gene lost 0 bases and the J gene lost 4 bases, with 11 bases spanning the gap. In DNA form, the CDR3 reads TGCGCCAGCAGCTTGGACCCTATGGGATACGAGCAGTACTTC. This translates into CASSLDPMGYEQYF.

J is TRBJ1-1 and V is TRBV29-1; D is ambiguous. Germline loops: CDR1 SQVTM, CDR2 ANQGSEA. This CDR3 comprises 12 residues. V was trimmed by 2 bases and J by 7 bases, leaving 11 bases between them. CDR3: CSVEPQLFEAFF. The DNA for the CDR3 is TGCAGCGTTGAACCGCAGCTCTTTGAAGCTTTCTTT. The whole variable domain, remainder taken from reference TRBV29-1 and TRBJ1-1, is SAVISQKPSRDICQRGTSLTIQCQVDSQVTMMFWYRQQPGQSLTLIATANQGSEATYESGFVIDKFPISRPNLTFSTLTVSNMSPEDSSIYLCSVEPQLFEAFFGQGTRLTVV.

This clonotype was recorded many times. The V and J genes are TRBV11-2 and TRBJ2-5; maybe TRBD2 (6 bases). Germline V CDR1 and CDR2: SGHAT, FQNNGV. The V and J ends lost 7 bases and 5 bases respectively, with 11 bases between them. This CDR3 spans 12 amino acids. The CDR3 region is CASMGDLETQYF. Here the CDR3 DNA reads TGTGCCAGCATGGGGGACTTGGAGACCCAGTACTTC.

This CDR3 reads CASSPPGGSGSHNEQFF. CDR3 sequence (DNA): TGTGCCAGCAGTCCACCCGGGGGTAGCGGGAGCCACAATGAGCAGTTCTTC. The V and J genes are TRBV7-9 and TRBJ2-1, with TRBD2 identical over 9 bases. Germline V CDR1 and CDR2: SEHNR, FQNEAQ (reference sequence). CDR3 length: 17 amino acids. Unmatched junction bases numbered 14, after V lost 6 bases and J lost 5 bases.

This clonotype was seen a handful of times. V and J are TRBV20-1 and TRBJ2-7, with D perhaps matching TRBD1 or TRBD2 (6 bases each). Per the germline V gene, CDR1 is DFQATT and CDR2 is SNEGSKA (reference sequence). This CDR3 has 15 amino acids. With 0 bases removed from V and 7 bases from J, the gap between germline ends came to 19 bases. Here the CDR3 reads CSARDGRGESREQYF. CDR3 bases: TGCAGTGCTAGAGATGGAAGGGGGGAGAGTAGGGAGCAGTACTTC.

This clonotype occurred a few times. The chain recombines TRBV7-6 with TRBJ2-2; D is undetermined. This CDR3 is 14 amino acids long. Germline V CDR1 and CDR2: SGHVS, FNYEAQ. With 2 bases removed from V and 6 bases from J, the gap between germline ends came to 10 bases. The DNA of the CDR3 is TGTGCCAGCAGCTTATCCAGGTCGGCCGGGGAGCTGTTTTTT. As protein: CASSLSRSAGELFF.

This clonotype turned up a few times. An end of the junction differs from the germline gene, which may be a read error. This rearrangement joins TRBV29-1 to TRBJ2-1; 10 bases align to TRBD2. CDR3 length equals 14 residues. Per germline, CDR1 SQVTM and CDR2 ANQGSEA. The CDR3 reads CSVEASGRPNEQFF. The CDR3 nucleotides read TGCAGCGTCGAAGCTAGCGGGAGACCCAATGAGCAGTTCTTC.

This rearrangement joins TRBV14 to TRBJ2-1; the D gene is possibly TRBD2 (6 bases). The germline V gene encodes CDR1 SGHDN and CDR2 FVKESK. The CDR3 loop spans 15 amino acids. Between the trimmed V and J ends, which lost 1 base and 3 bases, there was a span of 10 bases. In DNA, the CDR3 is TGTGCCAGCAGCCAAGGGGTAGCGGTCTACAATGAGCAGTTCTTC. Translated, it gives CASSQGVAVYNEQFF.

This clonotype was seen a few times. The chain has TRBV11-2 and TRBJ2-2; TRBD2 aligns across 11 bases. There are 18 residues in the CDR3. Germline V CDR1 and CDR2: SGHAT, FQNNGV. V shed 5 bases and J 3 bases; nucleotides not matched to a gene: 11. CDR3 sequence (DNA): TGTGCCAGCAGCCTCCGACCGGGACTAGCGGTATACACCGGGGAGCTGTTTTTT. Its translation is CASSLRPGLAVYTGELFF.

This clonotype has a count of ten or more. As DNA, the CDR3 is TGCGCCAGCAGCTTGGACACAGAAACAGATACGCAGTATTTT. It encodes CASSLDTETDTQYF. The chain is built from TRBV5-1 and TRBJ2-3; no clear D. V was pared by 0 bases and J by 3 bases, with 8 bases between. Germline assignment: CDR1 SGHRS and CDR2 YFSETQ. CDR3 length equals 14 residues. The entire variable domain, with the rest obtained from reference TRBV5-1 and TRBJ2-3, is as follows: KAGVTQTPRYLIKTRGQQVTLSCSPISGHRSVSWYQQTPGQGLQFLFEYFSETQRNKGNFPGRFSGRQFSNSRSEMNVSTLELGDSALYLCASSLDTETDTQYFGPGTRLTVL.

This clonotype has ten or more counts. The CDR3 coding sequence is TGTGCCAGCAGCTCGGGACCGAGCACCGGGGAGCTGTTTTTT. Translation gives CASSSGPSTGELFF. The V gene is TRBV5-6, the J gene TRBJ2-2; D assignment may be TRBD1 or TRBD2 (5 bases each). V gave up 3 bases and J gave up 4 bases, with 10 bases separating them. In germline, CDR1 is SGHDT, CDR2 YYEEEE. This CDR3 region has 14 residues.

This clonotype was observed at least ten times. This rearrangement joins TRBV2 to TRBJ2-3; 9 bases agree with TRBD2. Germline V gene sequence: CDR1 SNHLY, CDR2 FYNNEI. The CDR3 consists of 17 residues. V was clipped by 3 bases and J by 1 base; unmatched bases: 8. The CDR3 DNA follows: TGTGCCAGCAGTGACATTGTTCTAGCGGGACGCACAGATACGCAGTATTTT. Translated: CASSDIVLAGRTDTQYF.

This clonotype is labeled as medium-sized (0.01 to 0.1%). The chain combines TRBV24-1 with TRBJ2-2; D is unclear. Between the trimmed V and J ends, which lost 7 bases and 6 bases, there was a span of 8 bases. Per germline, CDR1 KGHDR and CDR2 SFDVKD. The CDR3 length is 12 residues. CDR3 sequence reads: CATSPGPGELFF. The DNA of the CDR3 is TGTGCCACCAGCCCCGGTCCCGGGGAGCTGTTTTTT.

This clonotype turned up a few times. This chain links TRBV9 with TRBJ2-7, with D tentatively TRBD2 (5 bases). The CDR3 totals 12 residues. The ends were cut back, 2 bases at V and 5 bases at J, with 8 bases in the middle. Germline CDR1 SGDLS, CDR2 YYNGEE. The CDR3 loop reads CASSVPADEQYF. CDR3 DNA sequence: TGTGCCAGCAGCGTCCCAGCGGACGAGCAGTACTTC.

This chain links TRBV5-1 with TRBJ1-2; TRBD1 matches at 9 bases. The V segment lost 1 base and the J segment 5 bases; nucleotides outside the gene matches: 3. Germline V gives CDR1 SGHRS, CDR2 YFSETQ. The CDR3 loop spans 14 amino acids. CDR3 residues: CASSLRTGDYGYTF. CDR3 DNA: TGCGCCAGCAGCTTGAGGACAGGGGATTATGGCTACACCTTC.

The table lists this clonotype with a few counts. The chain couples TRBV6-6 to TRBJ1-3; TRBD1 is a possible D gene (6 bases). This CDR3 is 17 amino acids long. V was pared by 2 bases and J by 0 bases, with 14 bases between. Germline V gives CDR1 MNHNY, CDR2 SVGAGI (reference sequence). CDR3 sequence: CASSYRRDTASGNTIYF. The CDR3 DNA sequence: TGTGCCAGCAGTTACCGCAGGGACACGGCCTCTGGAAACACCATATATTTT.

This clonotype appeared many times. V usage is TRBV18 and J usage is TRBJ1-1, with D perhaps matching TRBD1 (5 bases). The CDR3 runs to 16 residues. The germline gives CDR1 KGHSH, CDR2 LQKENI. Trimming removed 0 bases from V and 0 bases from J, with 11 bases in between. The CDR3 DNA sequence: TGTGCCAGCTCACCACCTTCGACAGTAATGAACACTGAAGCTTTCTTT. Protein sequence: CASSPPSTVMNTEAFF.

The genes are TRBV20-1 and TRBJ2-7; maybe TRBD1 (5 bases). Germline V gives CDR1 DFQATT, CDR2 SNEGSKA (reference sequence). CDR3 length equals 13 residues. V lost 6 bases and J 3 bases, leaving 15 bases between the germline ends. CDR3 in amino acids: CSAHDRGHYEQYF. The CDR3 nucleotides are TGCAGTGCACATGACAGAGGACACTACGAGCAGTACTTC.

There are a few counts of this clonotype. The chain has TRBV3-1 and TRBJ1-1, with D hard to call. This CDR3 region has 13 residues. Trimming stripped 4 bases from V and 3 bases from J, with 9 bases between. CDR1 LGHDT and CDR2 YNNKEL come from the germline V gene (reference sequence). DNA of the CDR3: TGTGCCAGCAGCCGGGAGGGCTACACTGAAGCTTTCTTT. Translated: CASSREGYTEAFF.

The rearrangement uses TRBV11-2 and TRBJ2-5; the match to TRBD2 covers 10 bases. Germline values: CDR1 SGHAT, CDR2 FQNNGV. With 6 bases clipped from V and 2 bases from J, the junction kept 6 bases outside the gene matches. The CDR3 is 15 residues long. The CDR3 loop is CASSRSSGGQETQYF. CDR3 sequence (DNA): TGTGCCAGCAGTCGTTCTAGCGGGGGACAAGAGACCCAGTACTTC. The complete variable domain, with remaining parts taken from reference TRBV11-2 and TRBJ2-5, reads EAGVAQSPRYKIIEKRQSVAFWCNPISGHATLYWYQQILGQGPKLLIQFQNNGVVDDSQLPKDRFSAERLKGVDSTLKIQPAKLEDSAVYLCASSRSSGGQETQYFGPGTRLLVL.